Given below is one T cell receptor (beta chain) in context. Single cDNA molecules in the library carried unique molecular identifiers attached during preparation. TCRdb passed the RACE reads through MiXCR, listing each CDR3 protein once. The repertoire consists of around 99,000 distinct CDR3 sequences, with under 15% occurring once and the leading ten covering around 2.2%. The CDR3 consists of 15 residues. CDR1 and CDR2 from the germline V gene are SGHTA and FQGNSA. The junction had 2 bases not matched to a gene; V was cut back by 3 bases and J by 2 bases. Time point: patch test 1, 2 weeks after DPC sensitization. Treatment of the sample: therapeutic diphenylcyclopropenone sensitization with weekly scalp DPC. The record originates from a study of human T cells and chemical hapten exposure.

The TCR was taken from a woman between 40 and 50 years old with alopecia areata. Some clones in this sample may be carry-over from other donors' samples. The sequenced sample was whole blood, obtained in connection with sensitization to the hapten diphenylcyclopropenone (DPC). The chain has TRBV7-2 and TRBJ1-3, with 9 bases lining up with TRBD1. CDR3 in DNA: TGTGCCAGCAGCTTCACAGGGGGCACTGGAAACACCATATATTTT. Amino acid sequence: CASSFTGGTGNTIYF.